The 19 T cell receptor beta chains in this list originate from one sample, sequenced in a study of shared clonotypes between healthy human individuals. Profiled with immunoSEQ multiplex PCR; TCRdb holds only in-frame clones, not every one. The sample includes approximately 1.9 million clones, just over 90% of them seen just once. Naive CD8 cells lacked CD45RO, underwent positive selection for CCR7 and left out terminally differentiated effector memory CD45RA+ cells. Sequencing input: naive CD8+ T cells from PBMCs. The receptor source for this set is a man younger than 30 in good health. Some clones in this sample may be carry-over from other donors' samples.

This chain links TRBV28 with TRBJ2-7, with a tentative D call TRBD2 (5 bases). CDR3 length equals 14 residues. Trimming stripped 3 bases from V and 7 bases from J, with 16 bases between. Germline V gene sequence: CDR1 MDHEN, CDR2 SYDVKM. The CDR3 DNA reads as TGTGCCAGCAGTTTCTTAGCGCCCACGTGGGAGCAGTACTTC. Translation gives CASSFLAPTWEQYF.

In DNA, the CDR3 is TGTGCCAGCAGTGGGCCACAGGGGGCCTACGAGCAGTACTTC. It specifies CASSGPQGAYEQYF. The chain has TRBV2 and TRBJ2-7; 8 bases align to TRBD1. The germline CDR1 and CDR2 sequences are SNHLY and FYNNEI. The CDR3 contains 14 residues. V dropped 4 bases and J dropped 2; count of bases not matched to a gene: 4.

This chain connects TRBV11-2 to TRBJ2-2, with 8 nucleotides matching TRBD1. In germline, CDR1 is SGHAT, CDR2 FQNNGV. The CDR3 is made up of 15 amino acids. V was clipped by 4 bases and J by 3 bases; unmatched bases: 4. CDR3 loop: CASSSGTGDTGELFF. Here the CDR3 DNA reads TGTGCCAGCAGCTCAGGGACAGGAGACACCGGGGAGCTGTTTTTT.

The chain carries TRBV28 and TRBJ2-5; 8 bases line up with TRBD2. The germline V gene encodes CDR1 MDHEN and CDR2 SYDVKM. V dropped 7 bases and J dropped 5; count of bases not matched to a gene: 15. CDR3 length: 16 amino acids. CDR3 coding DNA: TGTGCCAGCAACCTCTCCCGGGAGGGTACCGGGGAGACCCAGTACTTC. As protein: CASNLSREGTGETQYF.

Notes on this clone: Other DNA sequences in this specimen translate into the identical CDR3. This chain connects TRBV27 to TRBJ2-7; D may match TRBD1 or TRBD2 (5 bases each). This CDR3 is 13 amino acids long. The V gene lost 2 bases and the J gene lost 3 bases, with 8 bases spanning the gap. Germline values: CDR1 MNHEY, CDR2 SMNVEV (reference sequence). CDR3 loop: CASSLGGLYEQYF. The CDR3 DNA sequence: TGTGCCAGCAGTTTAGGGGGTCTCTACGAGCAGTACTTC.

This chain joins TRBV6-5 and TRBJ2-1; D might be TRBD2 (6 bases). V was clipped by 8 bases and J by 4 bases, with 15 bases between them. Germline CDR1 reads MNHEY; CDR2 reads SVGAGI. CDR3 size: 14 residues. CDR3 sequence: CASSRDSQYNEQFF. The CDR3 DNA follows: TGTGCCAGCTCCCGGGACTCGCAATACAATGAGCAGTTCTTC.

The chain links TRBV6-4 to TRBJ2-7; 8 bases align to TRBD1. The CDR3 loop spans 15 amino acids. Germline V gene lookup returns CDR1 MRHNA and CDR2 SNTAGT. Losses at the gene ends were 5 bases for V and 0 bases for J; bases not matched to a gene: 6. The CDR3 is CASSFLDRGSYEQYF. Here the CDR3 DNA reads TGTGCCAGCAGTTTCCTAGACAGGGGCTCCTACGAGCAGTACTTC.

The chain recombines TRBV6-1 with TRBJ2-7; TRBD1 matches 9 bases. Losses at the gene ends were 5 bases for V and 7 bases for J; bases not matched to a gene: 6. Germline CDR1 reads MNHNS; CDR2 reads SASEGT. The CDR3 is 13 amino acids. Written as DNA, the CDR3 is TGTGCCAGCAGTCACGACAGGGGGGGAGAGCAGTACTTC. Protein: CASSHDRGGEQYF.

The table lists this clone with a count of one. The CDR3 sequence is CASSPLGQASGYTF. The DNA for the CDR3 is TGTGCCAGCAGCCCTCTAGGGCAGGCCTCTGGCTACACCTTC. The J gene is TRBJ1-2, the V gene TRBV7-9; D is ambiguous. The germline V and J ends were trimmed by 5 bases and 7 bases, with 17 bases remaining between them. From germline, CDR1 is SEHNR and CDR2 FQNEAQ (reference sequence). The CDR3 has 14 residues.

J is TRBJ2-1 and V is TRBV11-3, with D unclear. The CDR3 has 14 residues. Germline-derived CDR1 and CDR2 are SGHNT and YENEEA. Trimming took 1 base from V and 4 from J, leaving 8 bases between them. The CDR3 DNA reads TGTGCCAGCAGCTTAGGGTCGGTGTACAATGAGCAGTTCTTC. It codes for CASSLGSVYNEQFF.

This clone has only one observation. This sequence joins TRBV7-7 and TRBJ2-5; TRBD2 aligns across 9 bases. This CDR3 comprises 15 residues. After removal of 5 bases from V and 2 bases from J, the junction contained 6 bases not matched to a gene. Per germline, CDR1 SSHAT and CDR2 FNYEAQ (reference sequence). The DNA for the CDR3 is TGTGCCAGCAGCCCAGAGGCGGGAGGGCAAGAGACCCAGTACTTC. It codes for CASSPEAGGQETQYF.

This rearrangement joins TRBV27 to TRBJ2-2; TRBD2 agrees at 10 bases. This CDR3 region has 19 residues. Germline CDR1 MNHEY, CDR2 SMNVEV (reference sequence). Trimming cost V 3 bases and J 3 bases; bases outside gene matches: 13. The CDR3 region has the DNA TGTGCCAGCAGTTTCGGCCTAGCGGGAGATTCGTCTTACACCGGGGAGCTGTTTTTT. This sequence encodes CASSFGLAGDSSYTGELFF.

V and J are TRBV5-4 and TRBJ2-7; D is unclear. V lost 0 bases and J lost 4, with 8 bases in between. The germline V gene encodes CDR1 SGHNT and CDR2 YYREEE (reference sequence). The CDR3 totals 13 residues. CDR3 in amino acids: CASSLGVEYEQYF. The DNA for the CDR3 is TGTGCCAGCAGCTTGGGGGTGGAATACGAGCAGTACTTC.

Of note for this clone: Other nucleotide sequences in the sample specify the same CDR3. This chain links TRBV5-1 with TRBJ1-4; weak D call: TRBD1 (6 bases). The germline V gene encodes CDR1 SGHRS and CDR2 YFSETQ. V was pared by 0 bases and J by 0 bases, with 9 bases between. This CDR3 region has 16 residues. The CDR3 spells CASSLGRGATNEKLFF. CDR3 nucleotide sequence: TGCGCCAGCAGCTTGGGTAGGGGGGCAACTAATGAAAAACTGTTTTTT.

This sequence joins TRBV7-8 and TRBJ2-7, with 7 bases identical to TRBD2. With V trimmed by 1 base and J by 3 bases, 12 bases remained unmatched. The CDR3 spans 17 residues. Germline V gene lookup returns CDR1 SGHVS and CDR2 FQNEAQ. The CDR3 nucleotides read TGTGCCAGCAGCTTAGTTAGGCTAGCGGAGAGAGGCTACGAGCAGTACTTC. As protein: CASSLVRLAERGYEQYF.

The V call is TRBV19, the J call TRBJ1-5; D remains ambiguous. Trimming pared 3 bases from V and 4 bases from J, leaving 7 bases between. The CDR3 is 13 amino acids. Germline loops: CDR1 LNHDA, CDR2 SQIVND (reference sequence). DNA for the CDR3: TGTGCCAGTAGTATGATCTCGAATCAGCCCCAGCATTTT. It encodes CASSMISNQPQHF.

The chain combines TRBV6-6 with TRBJ2-7; 7 bases align to TRBD2. This CDR3 has 13 residues. The V and J ends lost 2 bases and 6 bases, in that order; junction bases with no gene match: 4. The germline CDR1 and CDR2 sequences are MNHNY and SVGAGI (reference sequence). CDR3 nucleotide sequence: TGTGCCAGCAGTTACCCGCGGGAGCGCGAGCAGTACTTC. This translates into CASSYPREREQYF.

The chain recombines TRBV28 with TRBJ2-3; D unclear. This CDR3 has 17 residues. Germline CDR1 MDHEN, CDR2 SYDVKM. V shed 1 base and J shed 3 bases, with 17 bases lying between them. CDR3 coding DNA: TGTGCCAGCAGTTTATTCGGCGACATCGGTCCGACAGATACGCAGTATTTT. It translates to CASSLFGDIGPTDTQYF.

The chain couples TRBV5-6 to TRBJ1-1, with D unclear. Trimming stripped 2 bases from V and 11 bases from J, with 10 bases between. Germline CDR1 SGHDT, CDR2 YYEEEE. CDR3 length: 11 residues. The CDR3, as DNA: TGTGCCAGCAGCTTTCTTACTAAGGCTTTCTTT. As protein: CASSFLTKAFF.